The 23 T cell receptor beta chains listed next were all sequenced from one sample in a study of blood T cell repertoires in COVID-19. Libraries were prepared by immunoSEQ multiplex PCR; TCRdb keeps only in-frame clonotypes and omits some of them. The sample consists of under 300,000 clones, approximately 78% of them appearing once. The source material was peripheral blood. These TCRs come from a woman aged 18-35 years with acute or convalescent COVID-19.

This chain joins TRBV2 and TRBJ2-1, with D tentatively TRBD2 (5 bases). The CDR3 extends over 15 amino acids. The germline V gene has CDR1 SNHLY and CDR2 FYNNEI. V was trimmed by 4 bases and J by 1 base, leaving 11 bases between them. CDR3 sequence (DNA): TGTGCCAGCAGTGCGAGGGTCAGTTCCTACAATGAGCAGTTCTTC. It yields the protein CASSARVSSYNEQFF. The full variable domain, with the rest looked up from reference TRBV2 and TRBJ2-1, is EPEVTQTPSHQVTQMGQEVILRCVPISNHLYFYWYRQILGQKVEFLVSFYNNEISEKSEIFDDQFSVERPDGSNFTLKIRSTKLEDSAMYFCASSARVSSYNEQFFGPGTRLTVL.

The chain carries TRBV19 and TRBJ2-1, with D perhaps TRBD1 (6 bases). Germline CDR1 LNHDA, CDR2 SQIVND (reference sequence). The CDR3 consists of 17 residues. Deletions cut 3 bases from V and 0 bases from J, with 15 bases between. The CDR3 loop is CASSIGFYRDSYNEQFF. DNA of the CDR3: TGTGCCAGTAGTATTGGTTTCTACAGGGACTCCTACAATGAGCAGTTCTTC.

V usage is TRBV9 and J usage is TRBJ2-3; tentative D call: TRBD1 (6 bases). The CDR3 extends over 15 amino acids. The V and J ends lost 2 bases and 2 bases respectively, with 12 bases between them. Germline lookup yields CDR1 SGDLS and CDR2 YYNGEE. For the CDR3, the DNA is TGTGCCAGCAGCGTCGGGACAAGCCCCACAGATACGCAGTATTTT. It specifies CASSVGTSPTDTQYF.

The rearrangement uses TRBV18 and TRBJ2-7; 12 nucleotides match TRBD2. CDR3 length: 15 amino acids. The V segment lost 3 bases and the J segment 3 bases; nucleotides outside the gene matches: 3. Germline CDR1 is KGHSH and CDR2 is LQKENI. The CDR3 spells CASSPGLAGLYEQYF. Here the CDR3 DNA reads TGTGCCAGCTCACCCGGACTAGCGGGGCTCTACGAGCAGTACTTC.

The V and J genes are TRBV6-5 and TRBJ1-1, with a weak D call TRBD1 (6 bases). The V end was cut by 6 bases, the J end by 3 bases, with 8 bases between. From germline, CDR1 is MNHEY and CDR2 SVGAGI. CDR3 length equals 12 residues. In DNA form, the CDR3 reads TGTGCCAGCAGACGACAGGACACTGAAGCTTTCTTT. As protein: CASRRQDTEAFF.

The chain couples TRBV11-3 to TRBJ2-7, with D hard to call. Trimming removed 5 bases from V and 1 base from J, with 9 bases in between. The CDR3 is made up of 13 amino acids. Germline CDR1 reads SGHNT; CDR2 reads YENEEA. CDR3 DNA sequence: TGTGCCAGCAGCGATCGACATTCCTACGAGCAGTACTTC. It is translated as CASSDRHSYEQYF.

V and J are TRBV6-2 or TRBV6-3 and TRBJ2-7, with D uncertain. The V and J ends lost 6 bases and 4 bases respectively, with 16 bases between them. The CDR3 has 14 residues. In germline, CDR1 is MNHEY, CDR2 SVGEGT. The CDR3 region has the DNA TGTGCCAGCAGCCCTCGTGCGGTCCAGTACGAGCAGTACTTC. Translation: CASSPRAVQYEQYF.

The rearrangement uses TRBV5-1 and TRBJ1-3; D is perhaps TRBD1 (6 bases). This CDR3 is 17 amino acids long. Germline CDR1 is SGHRS and CDR2 is YFSETQ. V was shortened by 3 bases and J by 0 bases, with 16 bases between the two germline ends. The CDR3 nucleotides read TGCGCCAGCAGCTGGACGGACAGTCTCTACTCTGGAAACACCATATATTTT. Encoded protein: CASSWTDSLYSGNTIYF.

The chain employs TRBV28 and TRBJ2-3; TRBD2 aligns across 8 bases. With V trimmed by 8 bases and J by 4 bases, 8 bases remained unmatched. Germline V gene sequence: CDR1 MDHEN, CDR2 SYDVKM. The CDR3 sequence is 14 residues long. The CDR3 sequence: CASLLAGISDTQYF. CDR3 nucleotide sequence: TGTGCCAGCCTTTTAGCGGGAATATCAGATACGCAGTATTTT.

The V call is TRBV6-5, the J call TRBJ1-2; 10 bases fit TRBD1. CDR3 size: 15 residues. CDR1 MNHEY and CDR2 SVGAGI come from the germline V gene. V shed 5 bases and J 4 bases; nucleotides not matched to a gene: 7. The CDR3 DNA is TGTGCCAGCAGTCCGGACAGGGGGAAAATCTATGGCTACACCTTC. It is translated as CASSPDRGKIYGYTF.

CDR3 sequence: CASSYSSSNQPQHF. CDR3 nucleotides: TGTGCCAGCAGTTACTCGAGTAGCAATCAGCCCCAGCATTTT. J is TRBJ1-5 and V is TRBV6-5; no firm D call. The CDR3 extends over 14 amino acids. CDR1 MNHEY and CDR2 SVGAGI come from the germline V gene. Trimming took off 0 bases at V and 0 bases at J, with 3 bases between the two ends.

The V and J genes are TRBV11-2 and TRBJ2-7; maybe TRBD2 (7 bases). Looked up from germline, CDR1 is SGHAT and CDR2 is FQNNGV. The CDR3 extends over 17 amino acids. Trimming removed 4 bases from V and 1 base from J, with 20 bases in between. CDR3 nucleotides: TGTGCCAGCAGCTCAATCGGGGAGGGGGTTGGATCCTACGAGCAGTACTTC. Translating it yields CASSSIGEGVGSYEQYF.

The chain couples TRBV5-4 to TRBJ2-1; 9 nucleotides match TRBD1. Trimming removed 4 bases from V and 0 bases from J; junction bases left unmatched: 5. The CDR3 covers 16 residues. CDR1 is SGHNT and CDR2 is YYREEE in the germline V gene (reference sequence). The CDR3 reads CASSAGQGTSYNEQFF. The CDR3 DNA sequence: TGTGCCAGCAGCGCGGGACAGGGTACCTCCTACAATGAGCAGTTCTTC.

This clone was seen more than once but under ten times. V is TRBV20-1 and J is TRBJ2-1; D may be TRBD1 (5 bases). Germline loops: CDR1 DFQATT, CDR2 SNEGSKA (reference sequence). Trimming stripped 2 bases from V and 11 bases from J, with 10 bases between. This CDR3 contains 11 residues. The DNA for the CDR3 is TGCAGTGCTAGATATGGGGCCAAGCAGTTCTTC. It specifies CSARYGAKQFF.

In DNA form, the CDR3 reads TGCGCCAGCAGCTTGGGGACAGGCCCTGGAACAGATACGCAGTATTTT. It translates to CASSLGTGPGTDTQYF. The chain has TRBV5-1 and TRBJ2-3; TRBD1 matches 7 bases. Looked up from germline, CDR1 is SGHRS and CDR2 is YFSETQ. The CDR3 runs to 16 residues. J gave up 3 bases and V 0 bases, and 7 bases lay outside the gene matches.

The chain uses TRBV5-1 and TRBJ2-3; no definite D call. V was cut by 0 bases and J by 5 bases, with 7 bases left in between. The germline gives CDR1 SGHRS, CDR2 YFSETQ. The CDR3 loop spans 13 amino acids. DNA for the CDR3: TGCGCCAGCAGCTTGGAAGCAGGAGATACGCAGTATTTT. Its protein is CASSLEAGDTQYF. Filled out from reference TRBV5-1 and TRBJ2-3, the complete variable domain reads KAGVTQTPRYLIKTRGQQVTLSCSPISGHRSVSWYQQTPGQGLQFLFEYFSETQRNKGNFPGRFSGRQFSNSRSEMNVSTLELGDSALYLCASSLEAGDTQYFGPGTRLTVL.

This clone has more than one count but fewer than ten. The chain couples TRBV9 to TRBJ2-1; D is unclear. The CDR3 runs 14 residues. Trimming pared 2 bases from V and 1 base from J, leaving 7 bases between. Germline-derived CDR1 and CDR2 are SGDLS and YYNGEE. CDR3 DNA: TGTGCCAGCAGCGTTAGCACTTCCTACAATGAGCAGTTCTTC. Residues: CASSVSTSYNEQFF.

V gene TRBV6-1 combines with J gene TRBJ1-6, with TRBD1 identical over 9 bases. Germline V lookup: CDR1 MNHNS, CDR2 SASEGT. This CDR3 comprises 15 residues. V shed 6 bases, J shed 7 bases, and the junction held 7 bases outside the gene matches. The chain's CDR3 is CASSWDREDNSPLHF. As DNA, the CDR3 is TGTGCCAGCAGCTGGGACAGGGAGGACAATTCACCCCTCCACTTT.

In this sample, this clone turned up a few times. This rearrangement joins TRBV6-4 to TRBJ2-1; 9 positions match TRBD2. J was trimmed by 7 bases and V by 3 bases; bases with no gene match: 4. CDR3 length: 14 amino acids. The germline CDR1 and CDR2 sequences are MRHNA and SNTAGT. In nucleotides, the CDR3 is TGTGCCAGCAGTGATACTAGCGGGTTAAATGAGCAGTTCTTC. The encoded protein is CASSDTSGLNEQFF.

The chain combines TRBV7-9 with TRBJ1-2, with D unclear. The CDR3 is made up of 17 amino acids. The germline V and J ends were trimmed by 5 bases and 6 bases, with 25 bases remaining between them. CDR1 is SEHNR and CDR2 is FQNEAQ in the germline V gene (reference sequence). CDR3 nucleotides: TGTGCCAGCAGCGCCCCGGCGCCTAGGATAAAGCCGGATGGCTACACCTTC. Translating gives CASSAPAPRIKPDGYTF.

The chain recombines TRBV5-1 with TRBJ2-3; TRBD2 matches at 10 bases. The CDR3 consists of 16 residues. CDR1 and CDR2 from the germline V gene are SGHRS and YFSETQ. V shed 0 bases and J 5 bases; nucleotides not matched to a gene: 6. The CDR3 here is CASSLGLAGVIDTQYF. As DNA, the CDR3 is TGCGCCAGCAGCTTGGGGCTAGCGGGAGTTATAGATACGCAGTATTTT.

The gene calls are TRBV4-3 and TRBJ1-2, with no clear D. The V gene's germline CDR1 is LGHNA and CDR2 YSLEER. The CDR3 is made up of 16 amino acids. Trimming cost V 0 bases and J 7 bases, with 18 bases left between them. CDR3 nucleotide sequence: TGCGCCAGCAGCCAAGATGAGGCGCGCGGGATCCGTGGCTACACCTTC. The encoded protein is CASSQDEARGIRGYTF.

The rearrangement links TRBV28 to TRBJ1-5, with TRBD1 as a possible D gene (6 bases). The V end was cut by 6 bases, the J end by 5 bases, with 14 bases between. The V gene's germline CDR1 is MDHEN and CDR2 SYDVKM. There are 14 residues in the CDR3. CDR3 sequence reads: CASRSGQPYQPQHF. For the CDR3, the DNA is TGTGCCAGCAGATCAGGACAGCCTTATCAGCCCCAGCATTTT.